These T cell receptor beta chains were read from a single sample in a study of Graves' ophthalmopathy and Graves' hyperthyroidism. TCRdb itself ran the multiplex PCR reads through MiXCR, one entry per CDR3 protein. The table records approximately 1.2 million distinct CDR3 sequences, 35% to 40% of them present only once. Sequenced: peripheral blood or thyroid tissue (not recorded which). These receptors were obtained from an adult man with Graves' hyperthyroidism. Each CDR3 is given with its conserved first and last residue. The order of the fields is J gene, CDR3 length, V gene, clone size, D gene, CDR3 protein, CDR3 DNA. The D gene is left open where the match is weak. Size is omitted from some rows. Given values are once, few, many or a class for expanded clones.

J gene: TRBJ1-2; CDR3 length: 13; V gene: TRBV15; clone size: NA; D gene: NA; CDR3 protein: CATSPRGGYGYTF; CDR3 DNA: TGTGCCACCAGCCCCCGAGGCGGGTATGGCTACACCTTC
J gene: TRBJ1-6; CDR3 length: 14; V gene: TRBV7-9; clone size: many; D gene: TRBD1; CDR3 protein: CASSHGDSRSPLHF; CDR3 DNA: TGTGCCAGCAGTCATGGGGACAGCCGATCACCCCTCCACTTT
J gene: TRBJ2-5; CDR3 length: 15; V gene: TRBV7-2; clone size: few; D gene: NA; CDR3 protein: CASSLQSGPSETQYF; CDR3 DNA: TGTGCCAGCAGCTTACAAAGCGGCCCCAGTGAGACCCAGTACTTC
J gene: TRBJ1-5; CDR3 length: 13; V gene: TRBV7-2; clone size: many; D gene: NA; CDR3 protein: CASSLGQDWPQHF; CDR3 DNA: TGTGCCAGCAGCTTAGGACAGGACTGGCCCCAGCATTTT
J gene: TRBJ1-1; CDR3 length: 12; V gene: TRBV6-2/TRBV6-3; clone size: many; D gene: NA; CDR3 protein: CASSWVTYEAFF; CDR3 DNA: TGTGCCAGCAGTTGGGTGACATACGAAGCTTTCTTT
J gene: TRBJ2-7; CDR3 length: 14; V gene: TRBV3-1; clone size: NA; D gene: NA; CDR3 protein: CASSQVGQTREQYF; CDR3 DNA: TGTGCCAGCAGCCAAGTAGGGCAGACACGCGAGCAGTACTTC
J gene: TRBJ2-2; CDR3 length: 13; V gene: TRBV2; clone size: NA; D gene: TRBD2; CDR3 protein: CASRGGVTGELFF; CDR3 DNA: TGTGCCAGCAGGGGAGGGGTCACCGGGGAGCTGTTTTTT
J gene: TRBJ2-2; CDR3 length: 16; V gene: TRBV19; clone size: NA; D gene: TRBD2; CDR3 protein: CASSPGLAGETGELFF; CDR3 DNA: TGTGCCAGTAGTCCCGGACTAGCGGGAGAGACCGGGGAGCTGTTTTTT
J gene: TRBJ1-1; CDR3 length: 17; V gene: TRBV10-3; clone size: NA; D gene: NA; CDR3 protein: CAIAERGGGSMNTEAFF; CDR3 DNA: TGTGCCATCGCCGAGAGGGGGGGGGGTTCCATGAACACTGAAGCTTTCTTT
J gene: TRBJ1-2; CDR3 length: 16; V gene: TRBV5-1; clone size: NA; D gene: NA; CDR3 protein: CASSARAGSIFYGYTF; CDR3 DNA: TGCGCCAGCAGCGCGCGGGCGGGCAGCATTTTCTATGGCTACACCTTC
J gene: TRBJ2-7; CDR3 length: 14; V gene: TRBV11-3; clone size: NA; D gene: NA; CDR3 protein: CASSLGTAGDEQYF; CDR3 DNA: TGTGCCAGCAGCTTAGGGACGGCAGGCGACGAGCAGTACTTC
J gene: TRBJ2-5; CDR3 length: 14; V gene: TRBV24-1; clone size: NA; D gene: NA; CDR3 protein: CATGRGGGLGTQYF; CDR3 DNA: TGTGCCACCGGACGAGGTGGGGGTCTGGGGACCCAGTACTTC
J gene: TRBJ1-5; CDR3 length: 13; V gene: TRBV20-1; clone size: many; D gene: NA; CDR3 protein: CSASQSSNQPQHF; CDR3 DNA: TGCAGTGCTAGTCAGTCTAGCAATCAGCCCCAGCATTTT
J gene: TRBJ1-1; CDR3 length: 12; V gene: TRBV7-9; clone size: many; D gene: NA; CDR3 protein: CASDRSNTEAFF; CDR3 DNA: TGTGCCAGCGACAGGTCGAACACTGAAGCTTTCTTT
J gene: TRBJ2-7; CDR3 length: 12; V gene: TRBV7-2; clone size: many; D gene: NA; CDR3 protein: CASRRLAGEQYF; CDR3 DNA: TGTGCCAGCAGGCGTCTGGCTGGGGAGCAGTACTTC
J gene: TRBJ2-5; CDR3 length: 14; V gene: TRBV29-1; clone size: NA; D gene: NA; CDR3 protein: CSVGATGQLETQYF; CDR3 DNA: TGCAGCGTTGGGGCCACAGGTCAACTGGAGACCCAGTACTTC
J gene: TRBJ2-5; CDR3 length: 15; V gene: TRBV29-1; clone size: NA; D gene: TRBD2; CDR3 protein: CSARLAGAQRETQYF; CDR3 DNA: TGCAGTGCTAGACTAGCGGGAGCCCAGAGGGAGACCCAGTACTTC
J gene: TRBJ1-3; CDR3 length: 16; V gene: TRBV15; clone size: NA; D gene: NA; CDR3 protein: CATSSLGAGEGNTIYF; CDR3 DNA: TGTGCCACCAGCAGTTTGGGGGCCGGCGAAGGAAACACCATATATTTT
J gene: TRBJ1-6; CDR3 length: 14; V gene: TRBV25-1; clone size: NA; D gene: TRBD1; CDR3 protein: CASSEQGANSPLHF; CDR3 DNA: TGTGCCAGCAGTGAACAGGGGGCCAATTCACCCCTCCACTTT
J gene: TRBJ1-1; CDR3 length: 16; V gene: TRBV5-1; clone size: NA; D gene: NA; CDR3 protein: CASSWRQELGNTEAFF; CDR3 DNA: TGCGCCAGCAGTTGGCGCCAGGAGTTGGGGAACACTGAAGCTTTCTTT
J gene: TRBJ1-5; CDR3 length: 16; V gene: TRBV7-9; clone size: many; D gene: NA; CDR3 protein: CASSRDRLSSNQPQHF; CDR3 DNA: TGTGCCAGCAGCAGAGACAGGTTGTCAAGCAATCAGCCCCAGCATTTT
J gene: TRBJ2-5; CDR3 length: 13; V gene: TRBV20-1; clone size: NA; D gene: NA; CDR3 protein: CSADGTSGKTQYF; CDR3 DNA: TGCAGTGCTGACGGGACCTCTGGAAAGACCCAGTACTTC
J gene: TRBJ2-7; CDR3 length: 16; V gene: TRBV11-2; clone size: NA; D gene: TRBD2; CDR3 protein: CASSSRSSGGLYEQYF; CDR3 DNA: TGTGCCAGCAGCTCTCGGTCCAGCGGGGGACTATACGAGCAGTACTTC
J gene: TRBJ2-7; CDR3 length: 14; V gene: TRBV9; clone size: many; D gene: TRBD1; CDR3 protein: CASSVAGTGYEQYF; CDR3 DNA: TGTGCCAGCAGCGTAGCCGGGACAGGCTACGAGCAGTACTTC
J gene: TRBJ2-6; CDR3 length: 19; V gene: TRBV5-1; clone size: many; D gene: TRBD2; CDR3 protein: CASSLGRTSGYSGANVLTF; CDR3 DNA: TGCGCCAGCAGCTTGGGGAGGACTAGCGGGTACTCTGGGGCCAACGTCCTGACTTTC
J gene: TRBJ2-7; CDR3 length: 14; V gene: TRBV29-1; clone size: NA; D gene: NA; CDR3 protein: CSGVEGANTGELYF; CDR3 DNA: TGCAGCGGGGTGGAGGGGGCGAACACCGGGGAGCTGTACTTC
J gene: TRBJ2-2; CDR3 length: 18; V gene: TRBV10-3; clone size: NA; D gene: TRBD2; CDR3 protein: CASSYSTSGPLVTGELFF; CDR3 DNA: TGTGCCAGCAGTTACTCGACTAGCGGCCCTCTAGTCACCGGGGAGCTGTTTTTT
J gene: TRBJ1-3; CDR3 length: 17; V gene: TRBV7-8; clone size: many; D gene: NA; CDR3 protein: CASSLEWGRTSGNTIYF; CDR3 DNA: TGTGCCAGCAGCTTAGAGTGGGGCAGGACCTCTGGAAACACCATATATTTT
J gene: TRBJ2-7; CDR3 length: 13; V gene: TRBV29-1; clone size: many; D gene: NA; CDR3 protein: CSVSGGELNEQYF; CDR3 DNA: TGCAGCGTTTCCGGGGGCGAATTGAACGAGCAGTACTTC
J gene: TRBJ1-2; CDR3 length: 14; V gene: TRBV12-3/TRBV12-4; clone size: once; D gene: NA; CDR3 protein: CASSFYSLNYGYTF; CDR3 DNA: TGTGCCAGCAGTTTTTACAGTCTCAACTATGGCTACACCTTC
J gene: TRBJ1-6; CDR3 length: 17; V gene: TRBV5-1; clone size: many; D gene: NA; CDR3 protein: CASSLALSQGAGSPLHF; CDR3 DNA: TGCGCCAGCAGCTTGGCCCTATCACAGGGAGCGGGATCACCCCTCCACTTT
J gene: TRBJ1-2; CDR3 length: 14; V gene: TRBV10-3; clone size: NA; D gene: TRBD1; CDR3 protein: CASGRTGTVGGYTF; CDR3 DNA: TGTGCCAGCGGGCGGACAGGGACGGTCGGAGGCTACACCTTC
J gene: TRBJ2-3; CDR3 length: 14; V gene: TRBV7-2; clone size: NA; D gene: NA; CDR3 protein: CASRPGFHTDTQYF; CDR3 DNA: TGTGCCAGCAGGCCCGGGTTCCACACAGATACGCAGTATTTT
J gene: TRBJ2-5; CDR3 length: 16; V gene: TRBV20-1; clone size: NA; D gene: TRBD2; CDR3 protein: CSAKPSGGGWGETQYF; CDR3 DNA: TGCAGTGCAAAGCCTAGCGGGGGAGGGTGGGGAGAGACCCAGTACTTC
J gene: TRBJ2-7; CDR3 length: 14; V gene: TRBV7-8; clone size: many; D gene: NA; CDR3 protein: CASSTGSMNDEQYF; CDR3 DNA: TGTGCCAGCAGCACAGGGTCGATGAACGACGAGCAGTACTTC
J gene: TRBJ2-5; CDR3 length: 18; V gene: TRBV9; clone size: many; D gene: TRBD2; CDR3 protein: CASSDPTSGGAAQETQYF; CDR3 DNA: TGTGCCAGCAGCGACCCGACTAGCGGGGGGGCCGCTCAAGAGACCCAGTACTTC
J gene: TRBJ2-3; CDR3 length: 16; V gene: TRBV7-2; clone size: NA; D gene: TRBD1; CDR3 protein: CASSWDSDRDTDTQYF; CDR3 DNA: TGTGCCAGCAGCTGGGACAGCGACCGGGACACAGATACGCAGTATTTT
J gene: TRBJ1-1; CDR3 length: 15; V gene: TRBV20-1; clone size: NA; D gene: NA; CDR3 protein: CSARVPGGVGTEAFF; CDR3 DNA: TGCAGTGCTAGAGTGCCAGGAGGGGTCGGCACTGAAGCTTTCTTT
J gene: TRBJ1-4; CDR3 length: 15; V gene: TRBV11-2; clone size: NA; D gene: NA; CDR3 protein: CASSPDGGVGEKLFF; CDR3 DNA: TGTGCCAGCAGTCCCGACGGGGGCGTCGGTGAAAAACTGTTTTTT
J gene: TRBJ2-7; CDR3 length: 18; V gene: TRBV7-9; clone size: many; D gene: NA; CDR3 protein: CASSSNDRGLSSGTEQYF; CDR3 DNA: TGTGCCAGCAGCTCTAACGACAGGGGGCTGTCTAGCGGGACAGAGCAGTACTTC
J gene: TRBJ1-4; CDR3 length: 15; V gene: TRBV4-3; clone size: many; D gene: NA; CDR3 protein: CASSQDGGDNEKLFF; CDR3 DNA: TGCGCCAGCAGCCAAGACGGGGGCGATAATGAAAAACTGTTTTTT
J gene: TRBJ1-5; CDR3 length: 15; V gene: TRBV2; clone size: NA; D gene: TRBD1; CDR3 protein: CASSEGGQIAQPQHF; CDR3 DNA: TGTGCCAGCAGTGAAGGGGGACAGATAGCTCAGCCCCAGCATTTT
J gene: TRBJ1-1; CDR3 length: 14; V gene: TRBV6-5; clone size: many; D gene: NA; CDR3 protein: CASSYSRWGTEAFF; CDR3 DNA: TGTGCCAGCAGTTACTCGCGATGGGGCACTGAAGCTTTCTTT
J gene: TRBJ1-2; CDR3 length: 16; V gene: TRBV12-3/TRBV12-4; clone size: many; D gene: TRBD1; CDR3 protein: CASSLNVRDRDRGYTF; CDR3 DNA: TGTGCCAGCAGTTTGAATGTACGGGACAGGGATCGTGGCTACACCTTC